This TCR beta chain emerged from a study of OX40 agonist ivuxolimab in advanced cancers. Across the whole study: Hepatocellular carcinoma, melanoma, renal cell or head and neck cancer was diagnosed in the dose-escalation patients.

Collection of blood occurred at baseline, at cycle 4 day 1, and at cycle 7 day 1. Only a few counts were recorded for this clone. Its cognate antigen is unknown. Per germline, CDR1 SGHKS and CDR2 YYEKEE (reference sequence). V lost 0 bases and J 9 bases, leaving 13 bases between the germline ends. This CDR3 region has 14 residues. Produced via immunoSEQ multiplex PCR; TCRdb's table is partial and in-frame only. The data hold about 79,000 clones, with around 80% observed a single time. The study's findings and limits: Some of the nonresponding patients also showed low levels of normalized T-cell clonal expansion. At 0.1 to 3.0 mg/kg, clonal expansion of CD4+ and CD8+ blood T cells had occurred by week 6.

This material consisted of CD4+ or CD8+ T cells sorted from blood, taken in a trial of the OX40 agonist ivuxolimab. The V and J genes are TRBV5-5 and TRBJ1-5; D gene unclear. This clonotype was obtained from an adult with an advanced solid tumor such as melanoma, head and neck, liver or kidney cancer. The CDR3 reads CASSLAAEVGPQHF. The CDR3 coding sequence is TGTGCCAGCAGCTTGGCGGCGGAGGTCGGGCCCCAGCATTTT.